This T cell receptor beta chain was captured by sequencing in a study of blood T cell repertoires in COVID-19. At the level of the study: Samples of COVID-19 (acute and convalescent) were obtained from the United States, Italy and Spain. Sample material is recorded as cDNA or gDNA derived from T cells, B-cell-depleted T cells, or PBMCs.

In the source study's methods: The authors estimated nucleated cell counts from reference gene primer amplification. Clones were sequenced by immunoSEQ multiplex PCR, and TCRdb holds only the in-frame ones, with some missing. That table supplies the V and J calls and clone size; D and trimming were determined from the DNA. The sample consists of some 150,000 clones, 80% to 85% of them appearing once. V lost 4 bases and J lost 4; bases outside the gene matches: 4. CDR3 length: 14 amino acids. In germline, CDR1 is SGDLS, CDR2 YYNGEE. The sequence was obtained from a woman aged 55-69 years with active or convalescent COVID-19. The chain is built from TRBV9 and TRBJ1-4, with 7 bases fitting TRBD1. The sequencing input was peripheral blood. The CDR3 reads CASSSGQDNEKLFF. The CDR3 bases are TGTGCCAGCAGCTCTGGACAGGATAATGAAAAACTGTTTTTT.